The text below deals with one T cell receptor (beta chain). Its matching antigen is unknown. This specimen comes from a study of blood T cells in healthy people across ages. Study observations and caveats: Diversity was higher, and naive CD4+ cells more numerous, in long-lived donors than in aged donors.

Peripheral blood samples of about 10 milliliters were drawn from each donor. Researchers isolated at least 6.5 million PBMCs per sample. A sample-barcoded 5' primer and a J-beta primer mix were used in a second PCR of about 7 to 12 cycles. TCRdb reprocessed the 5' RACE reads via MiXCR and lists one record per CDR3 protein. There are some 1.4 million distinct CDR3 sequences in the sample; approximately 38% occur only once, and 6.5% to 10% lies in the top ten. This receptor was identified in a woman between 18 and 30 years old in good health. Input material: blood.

The CDR3 DNA reads as TGTGCCAGCAGCGAACGCGGGACTCCAGGATCCGAGCAGTACTTC. The encoded protein is CASSERGTPGSEQYF. V usage is TRBV3-1 and J usage is TRBJ2-7, with a possible D match to TRBD2 (6 bases). This CDR3 region has 15 residues. From germline, CDR1 is LGHDT and CDR2 YNNKEL (reference sequence). Deletions cut 5 bases from V and 6 bases from J, with 20 bases between.